This T cell receptor beta chain was documented in a study of blood T cell repertoires in COVID-19. Study-wide background: Some COVID-19 samples were acute and others convalescent; all came from the United States, Italy and Spain. The analysed material was cDNA or gDNA that came from T cells, B-cell-depleted T cells, or PBMCs.

This clone was observed many times. All recovered Cohort 3 donors got two negative PCRs, got clearance, or saw symptom resolution. CDR1 SGHTA and CDR2 FQGNSA come from the germline V gene. The CDR3 length is 12 residues. The V end was cut by 2 bases, the J end by 12 bases, with 10 bases between. Methods used by the authors: How many nucleated cells were present was estimated from reference gene primer amplification. TCRdb's table, derived via immunoSEQ multiplex PCR, lists solely in-frame clones and lacks some. V, J and clone size were drawn from that table, and D and trimming were deduced from the DNA. Of some 430,000 clones in the sample, 90% were seen once.

The sample taken for sequencing was PBMCs or T cells enriched from blood (not recorded which). The J gene is TRBJ2-2, the V gene TRBV7-2; D is possibly TRBD2 (6 bases). The receptor was derived from a young man who had recovered from COVID-19. CDR3 coding DNA: TGTGCCAGCAGCTTAATTGGGGGGAAGCTGTTTTTT. This gives the protein CASSLIGGKLFF.